This T cell receptor beta chain stems from a study of a mutant IDH1 vaccine in newly diagnosed glioma. In the study overall: Across weeks 1, 3, 5, 7, 11, 15, 19 and 23, patients received a vaccination each time, eight in all. Antecedent treatment encompassed radiotherapy, temozolomide, or their combination; the majority received both.

Time point described: week 11, during vaccination. A single vaccine dose contained 300 ug of mutant IDH1 20-mer peptide, and topical imiquimod was used with it. In germline, CDR1 is MGHRA, CDR2 YSYEKL. CDR3 length equals 15 residues. Between the trimmed V and J ends, which lost 1 base and 9 bases, there was a span of 15 bases. On this clone itself: Its antigen is as yet unknown.

TCRdb's table, derived via immunoSEQ multiplex PCR, lists solely in-frame clones and lacks some. The sample lists 95,000 to 120,000 clones, 85% to 90% occurring once. Specimen: PBMCs, collected from a glioma patient whose treatment included an IDH1 peptide vaccine. This TCR was sampled from a woman aged 45-65 years with glioma. The gene calls are TRBV4-1 and TRBJ2-2; D might be TRBD2 (5 bases). CDR3 sequence: CASSQAHGEARELFF. The CDR3 coding sequence is TGCGCCAGCAGCCAAGCCCACGGGGAAGCCCGGGAGCTGTTTTTT.